The 29 T cell receptor beta chains below were found in one sample sequenced in a study of OX40 agonist ivuxolimab in advanced cancers. Clones were read by immunoSEQ multiplex PCR, and TCRdb kept only the in-frame ones, dropping some. This repertoire shows approximately 82,000 clones, over 65% found once; its top ten account for around 0.84%. Sequences were derived from CD4+ or CD8+ T cells sorted from blood, sampled in a trial of the OX40 agonist ivuxolimab. The source is an adult with an advanced solid tumor such as melanoma, head and neck, liver or kidney cancer.

The rearrangement joins TRBV27 to TRBJ2-2; TRBD1 matches at 8 bases. This CDR3 is built from 15 residues. Trimming removed 6 bases from V and 1 base from J; junction bases left unmatched: 4. Per germline, CDR1 MNHEY and CDR2 SMNVEV (reference sequence). CDR3 in amino acids: CASRQQGENTGELFF. For the CDR3, the DNA is TGTGCCAGCAGGCAACAGGGGGAGAACACCGGGGAGCTGTTTTTT.

The J gene is TRBJ1-5, the V gene TRBV30; D ambiguous. This CDR3 contains 13 residues. Germline V CDR1 and CDR2: GTSNPN, SVGIG (reference sequence). V lost 2 bases and J 4 bases, leaving 9 bases between the germline ends. The CDR3, as DNA: TGTGCCTGGAGTCGGAGGGAAAATCAGCCCCAGCATTTT. Its translation: CAWSRRENQPQHF.

This clone was detected once. The V gene is TRBV5-1, the J gene TRBJ1-1, with TRBD1 matching over 11 bases. This CDR3 has 14 amino acids. V dropped 7 bases and J dropped 4; count of bases not matched to a gene: 6. Germline assignment: CDR1 SGHRS and CDR2 YFSETQ. The CDR3 DNA reads TGCGCCAGCGGCACCGGGACAGGGGGCACTGAAGCTTTCTTT. Protein: CASGTGTGGTEAFF.

This CDR3 is CASSLVQDLDTQYF. CDR3 coding DNA: TGCGCCAGCAGCTTGGTACAGGATTTGGATACGCAGTATTTT. This chain connects TRBV5-1 to TRBJ2-3; tentatively, D is TRBD1 (5 bases). CDR1 is SGHRS and CDR2 is YFSETQ in the germline V gene. This CDR3 region has 14 residues. Trimming removed 0 bases at V and 6 bases at J, with 11 bases between.

The rearrangement uses TRBV5-1 and TRBJ2-1; 7 bases agree with TRBD1. After removal of 4 bases from V and 8 bases from J, the junction contained 3 bases not matched to a gene. The CDR3 contains 12 residues. The germline gives CDR1 SGHRS, CDR2 YFSETQ. CDR3 bases: TGCGCCAGCAGCAGGGACAGAGATGAGCAGTTCTTC. Translation: CASSRDRDEQFF.

V and J are TRBV29-1 and TRBJ1-4; 9 bases align to TRBD1. Germline lookup yields CDR1 SQVTM and CDR2 ANQGSEA. The CDR3 spans 13 residues. After removal of 6 bases from V and 4 bases from J, the junction contained 3 bases not matched to a gene. The CDR3 coding sequence is TGCAGCGTACAGGGGGCGGTTAATGAAAAACTGTTTTTT. The encoded protein is CSVQGAVNEKLFF.

The rearrangement links TRBV7-9 to TRBJ1-5; 9 bases agree with TRBD1. Per the germline V gene, CDR1 is SEHNR and CDR2 is FQNEAQ (reference sequence). The CDR3 is 17 amino acids. V dropped 5 bases and J dropped 4; count of bases not matched to a gene: 12. CDR3 residues: CASSAASGTGFNQPQHF. CDR3 sequence (DNA): TGTGCCAGCAGCGCCGCGTCTGGGACAGGGTTTAATCAGCCCCAGCATTTT. The whole variable domain, remainder taken from reference TRBV7-9 and TRBJ1-5, is DTGVSQNPRHKITKRGQNVTFRCDPISEHNRLYWYRQTLGQGPEFLTYFQNEAQLEKSRLLSDRFSAERPKGSFSTLEIQRTEQGDSAMYLCASSAASGTGFNQPQHFGDGTRLSIL.

The chain uses TRBV11-2 and TRBJ2-5, with TRBD2 matching over 9 bases. The CDR3 runs to 16 residues. Germline V gene sequence: CDR1 SGHAT, CDR2 FQNNGV. The junction had 4 bases not matched to a gene; V was cut back by 1 base and J by 1 base. The CDR3 region is CASSLAPAGGQETQYF. The DNA of the CDR3 is TGTGCCAGCAGCTTAGCCCCAGCGGGGGGCCAAGAGACCCAGTACTTC.

This chain uses TRBV5-1 with TRBJ2-5; TRBD1 is a possible D gene (6 bases). The CDR3 runs 16 residues. Trimming removed 0 bases at V and 1 base at J, with 13 bases between. CDR1 and CDR2 from the germline V gene are SGHRS and YFSETQ. The CDR3 is CASSLGTVPLQETQYF. The DNA for the CDR3 is TGCGCCAGCAGCTTGGGGACAGTACCTCTCCAAGAGACCCAGTACTTC.

This clone was seen more than once but under ten times. The V gene is TRBV28, the J gene TRBJ1-6, with D possibly being TRBD1 (5 bases). The CDR3 spans 18 residues. Germline values: CDR1 MDHEN, CDR2 SYDVKM. Trimming pared 5 bases from V and 0 bases from J, leaving 17 bases between. CDR3 region: CASSPPGPQSSYNSPLHF. For the CDR3, the DNA is TGTGCCAGCAGTCCTCCGGGGCCTCAGAGCTCCTATAATTCACCCCTCCACTTT.

V usage is TRBV30 and J usage is TRBJ1-5, with 12 bases aligning to TRBD1. Germline V gene data show CDR1 as GTSNPN and CDR2 as SVGIG (reference sequence). This CDR3 is 16 amino acids long. V was clipped by 2 bases and J by 6 bases; unmatched bases: 8. CDR3 nucleotides: TGTGCCTGGAGTTTGGGACAGGGGGCGGGTGTTCAGCCCCAGCATTTT. Its translation: CAWSLGQGAGVQPQHF.

J is TRBJ1-2 and V is TRBV14; TRBD1 is a possible D gene (6 bases). The V and J ends lost 2 bases and 0 bases respectively, with 10 bases between them. This CDR3 has 15 amino acids. CDR1 is SGHDN, CDR2 FVKESK, per germline. The CDR3 loop is CASSQRGQTNYGYTF. Here the CDR3 DNA reads TGTGCCAGCAGCCAACGAGGACAGACTAACTATGGCTACACCTTC.

The chain recombines TRBV5-8 with TRBJ1-6; D remains unclear. The germline V gene has CDR1 SGHTS and CDR2 YDEGEE. Trimming took 1 base from V and 6 from J, leaving 14 bases between them. The CDR3 extends over 16 amino acids. Here the CDR3 DNA reads TGTGCCAGCAGCTTGTACGAGGGTTCCCTTAATTCACCCCTCCACTTT. Residues: CASSLYEGSLNSPLHF.

The CDR3 spells CASRSAGRNSGNTIYF. DNA of the CDR3: TGTGCCAGCCGGAGCGCAGGCCGAAACTCTGGAAACACCATATATTTT. This chain connects TRBV7-9 to TRBJ1-3; D not resolved. This CDR3 is 16 amino acids long. The germline V gene encodes CDR1 SEHNR and CDR2 FQNEAQ (reference sequence). V gave up 8 bases and J gave up 0 bases, with 17 bases separating them.

This chain uses TRBV10-3 with TRBJ1-2, with D hard to call. The V and J ends lost 3 bases and 10 bases respectively, with 12 bases between them. The CDR3 is 12 residues long. Germline V gives CDR1 ENHRY, CDR2 SYGVKD. CDR3 coding DNA: TGTGCCATCAGTGAAAATCACAATTCCTACACCTTC. As protein: CAISENHNSYTF.

CDR3 residues: CASSRTGEGEKLFF. CDR3 in DNA: TGTGCCAGCAGTCGGACAGGTGAAGGAGAAAAACTGTTTTTT. This sequence joins TRBV6-5 and TRBJ1-4; 7 bases match TRBD1. Looked up from germline, CDR1 is MNHEY and CDR2 is SVGAGI. The CDR3 covers 14 residues. J lost 8 bases, V lost 5 bases, and 8 bases had no gene match.

V is TRBV7-8 and J is TRBJ2-1, with TRBD2 matching over 7 bases. CDR1 is SGHVS and CDR2 is FQNEAQ in the germline V gene. The V gene end was trimmed by 4 bases and the J gene end by 0 bases; junction bases not matched to a gene: 9. There are 17 residues in the CDR3. The CDR3 reads CASSWGGVGSSYNEQFF. CDR3 in DNA: TGTGCCAGCAGCTGGGGGGGTGTGGGGAGCTCCTACAATGAGCAGTTCTTC. Filled out from reference TRBV7-8 and TRBJ2-1, the complete variable domain reads GAGVSQSPRYKVAKRGQDVALRCDPISGHVSLFWYQQALGQGPEFLTYFQNEAQLDKSGLPSDRFFAERPEGSVSTLKIQRTQQEDSAVYLCASSWGGVGSSYNEQFFGPGTRLTVL.

CDR3 nucleotides: TGTGCCAGCAGCTTAGACACGAACACTGAAGCTTTCTTT. Protein: CASSLDTNTEAFF. V and J are TRBV13 and TRBJ1-1; no clear D gene. Germline V gives CDR1 PRHDT, CDR2 FYEKMQ (reference sequence). V gave up 1 base and J gave up 1 base, with 4 bases separating them. The CDR3 sequence is 13 residues long.

The rearrangement uses TRBV9 and TRBJ1-1; a weak D match, TRBD1 (5 bases). Germline-derived CDR1 and CDR2 are SGDLS and YYNGEE. The germline V and J ends were trimmed by 10 bases and 2 bases, with 12 bases remaining between them. The CDR3 sequence is 12 residues long. This CDR3 is CAGAIGNTEAFF. Here the CDR3 DNA reads TGTGCCGGGGCGATAGGAAACACTGAAGCTTTCTTT. Filled out from reference TRBV9 and TRBJ1-1, the complete variable domain reads DSGVTQTPKHLITATGQRVTLRCSPRSGDLSVYWYQQSLDQGLQFLIQYYNGEERAKGNILERFSAQQFPDLHSELNLSSLELGDSALYFCAGAIGNTEAFFGQGTRLTVV.

This clone was recorded a few times. This chain joins TRBV18 and TRBJ1-1; D not resolved. Germline-derived CDR1 and CDR2 are KGHSH and LQKENI. V was clipped by 2 bases and J by 1 base, with 5 bases between them. The length of the CDR3 is 13 residues. CDR3 coding DNA: TGTGCCAGCTCACCAATGGAGAACACTGAAGCTTTCTTT. It is translated as CASSPMENTEAFF.

This chain uses TRBV5-1 with TRBJ1-5; no reliable D call. Trimming cost V 2 bases and J 2 bases, with 5 bases left between them. CDR1 SGHRS and CDR2 YFSETQ come from the germline V gene. This CDR3 is built from 13 residues. This chain's CDR3 is CASSFGGNQPQHF. In DNA form, the CDR3 reads TGCGCCAGCAGCTTCGGGGGCAATCAGCCCCAGCATTTT.

This clone is medium-sized in the sample. This sequence joins TRBV6-5 and TRBJ2-7, with a weak D call TRBD1 (5 bases). V dropped 7 bases and J dropped 0 bases, with 10 bases sitting between them. CDR1 is MNHEY, CDR2 SVGAGI, per germline. This CDR3 has 13 residues. The DNA of the CDR3 is TGTGCCAGCAAGGGCAGGGTCTCCTACGAGCAGTACTTC. Its translation is CASKGRVSYEQYF.

This rearrangement joins TRBV5-1 to TRBJ1-2, with a possible D match to TRBD1 (5 bases). Trimming shortened V by 4 bases and J by 6 bases, and 22 bases separated the two germline ends. CDR3 length: 16 amino acids. Germline V gives CDR1 SGHRS, CDR2 YFSETQ. In DNA, the CDR3 is TGCGCCAGCAGCAGGGGTGGTTCAGGTCTCGTCGATGGCTACACCTTC. Its translation is CASSRGGSGLVDGYTF.

Here the CDR3 reads CASSRDRTNTEAFF. As DNA, the CDR3 is TGTGCCAGCAGCAGGGACAGGACGAACACTGAAGCTTTCTTT. This chain uses TRBV6-6 with TRBJ1-1, with 8 nucleotides matching TRBD1. Germline V CDR1 and CDR2: MNHNY, SVGAGI (reference sequence). CDR3 length: 14 amino acids. The trim removed 6 bases at V and 1 base at J, leaving 4 bases unmatched.

The chain uses TRBV5-1 and TRBJ1-1, with TRBD1 matching 11 bases. The trim removed 4 bases at V and 7 bases at J, leaving 6 bases unmatched. The CDR3 spans 14 residues. CDR1 and CDR2 (germline): SGHRS, YFSETQ. The CDR3 DNA sequence: TGCGCCAGCAGCACCGGGACAGGGGGGTTTGAAGCTTTCTTT. Protein: CASSTGTGGFEAFF.

This clone was detected once. The chain recombines TRBV9 with TRBJ1-2, with D possibly being TRBD1 (6 bases). Between the trimmed V and J ends, which lost 2 bases and 1 base, there was a span of 21 bases. The CDR3 extends over 18 amino acids. The germline CDR1 and CDR2 sequences are SGDLS and YYNGEE. The CDR3 DNA reads as TGTGCCAGCAGCGTCAGCCGGGACAACCCACCCATTAACTATGGCTACACCTTC. Amino acids: CASSVSRDNPPINYGYTF.

This rearrangement joins TRBV5-1 to TRBJ1-6; 8 positions agree with TRBD1. The ends lost 4 bases at V and 10 bases at J; junction bases unmatched: 10. Germline CDR1 SGHRS, CDR2 YFSETQ. The CDR3 loop spans 15 amino acids. The CDR3 region is CASSPTGDGGSPLHF. CDR3 in DNA: TGCGCCAGCAGCCCGACAGGGGATGGCGGCTCACCCCTCCACTTT. The full variable domain, with the rest looked up from reference TRBV5-1 and TRBJ1-6, is KAGVTQTPRYLIKTRGQQVTLSCSPISGHRSVSWYQQTPGQGLQFLFEYFSETQRNKGNFPGRFSGRQFSNSRSEMNVSTLELGDSALYLCASSPTGDGGSPLHFGNGTRLTVT.

The rearrangement links TRBV14 to TRBJ2-7, with D perhaps given as TRBD1 or TRBD2 (5 bases each). The CDR3 covers 14 residues. Germline CDR1 SGHDN, CDR2 FVKESK. Trimming removed 5 bases from V and 3 bases from J, with 14 bases in between. The CDR3 loop is CASSEGDRFYEQYF. The CDR3 DNA is TGTGCCAGCAGCGAAGGGGACCGGTTCTACGAGCAGTACTTC.

This clone was found a few times. The gene calls are TRBV5-1 and TRBJ1-2; 9 bases align to TRBD1. The CDR3 is made up of 14 amino acids. Germline V gene lookup returns CDR1 SGHRS and CDR2 YFSETQ. The junction had 11 bases not matched to a gene; V was cut back by 4 bases and J by 10 bases. Here the CDR3 reads CASSAIQGQGDYTF. The CDR3 region has the DNA TGCGCCAGCAGCGCAATTCAGGGACAGGGAGACTACACCTTC.